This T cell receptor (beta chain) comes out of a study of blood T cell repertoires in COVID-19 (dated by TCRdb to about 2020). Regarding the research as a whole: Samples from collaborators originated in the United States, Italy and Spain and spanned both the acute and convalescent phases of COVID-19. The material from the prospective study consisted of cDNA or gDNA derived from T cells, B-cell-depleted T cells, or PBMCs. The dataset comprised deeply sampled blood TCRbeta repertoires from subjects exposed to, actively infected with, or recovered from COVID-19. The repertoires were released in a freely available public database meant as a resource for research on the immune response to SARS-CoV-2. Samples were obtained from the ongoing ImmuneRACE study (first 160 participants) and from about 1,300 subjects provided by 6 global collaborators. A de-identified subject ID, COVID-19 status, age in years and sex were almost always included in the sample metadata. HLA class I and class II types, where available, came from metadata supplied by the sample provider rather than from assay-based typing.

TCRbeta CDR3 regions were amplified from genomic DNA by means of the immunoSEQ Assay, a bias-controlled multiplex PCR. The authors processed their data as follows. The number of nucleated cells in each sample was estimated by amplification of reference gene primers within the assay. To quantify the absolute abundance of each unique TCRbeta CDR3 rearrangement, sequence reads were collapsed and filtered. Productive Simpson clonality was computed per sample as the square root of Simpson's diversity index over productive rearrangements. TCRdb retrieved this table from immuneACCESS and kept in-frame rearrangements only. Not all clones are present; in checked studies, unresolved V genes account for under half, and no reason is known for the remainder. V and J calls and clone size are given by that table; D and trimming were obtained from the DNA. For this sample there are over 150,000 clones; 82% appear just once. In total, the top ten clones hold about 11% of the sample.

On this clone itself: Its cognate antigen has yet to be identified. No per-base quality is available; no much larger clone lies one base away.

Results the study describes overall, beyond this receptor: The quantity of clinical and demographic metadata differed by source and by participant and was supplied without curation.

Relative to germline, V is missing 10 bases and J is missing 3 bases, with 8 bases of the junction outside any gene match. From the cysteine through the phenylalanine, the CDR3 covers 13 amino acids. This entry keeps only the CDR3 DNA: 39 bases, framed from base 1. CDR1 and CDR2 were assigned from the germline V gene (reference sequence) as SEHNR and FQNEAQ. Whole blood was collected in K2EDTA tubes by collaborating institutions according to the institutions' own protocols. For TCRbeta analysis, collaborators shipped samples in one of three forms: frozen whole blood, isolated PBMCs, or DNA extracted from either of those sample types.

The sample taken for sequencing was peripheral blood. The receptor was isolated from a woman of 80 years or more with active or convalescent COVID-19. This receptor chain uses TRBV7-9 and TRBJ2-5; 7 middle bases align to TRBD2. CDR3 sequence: CATPRGGEETQYF. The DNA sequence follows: TGTGCCACGCCTCGGGGAGGGGAAGAGACCCAGTACTTC.